This T cell receptor (beta chain) was sequenced in a study of T cells in Graves' hyperthyroidism and ophthalmopathy. Looked up from germline, CDR1 is SNHLY and CDR2 is FYNNEI. The CDR3 has 14 amino acids. V was trimmed by 2 bases and J by 7 bases, leaving 9 bases between them. This clonotype was found many times. The CDR3 regions of TCR beta were amplified from RNA transcripts. Carried out on the TCR CDR3, a first-round RT-PCR used the HTBI primer set. TCRdb redid the calling of the multiplex PCR reads with MiXCR, one entry per CDR3 protein. The sample shows roughly 290,000 distinct CDR3 sequences, about a sixth of them seen only once.

This TCR was sampled from a woman aged 60-75 years with Graves' ophthalmopathy. This chain connects TRBV2 to TRBJ1-6; weak D call: TRBD1 (5 bases). Sequences were obtained from blood. CDR3 nucleotide sequence: TGTGCCAGCAGTGAATTAGGGGACAATTCACCCCTCCACTTT. Protein product: CASSELGDNSPLHF.